This T cell receptor (beta chain) came from a study of CD8 T cells in ankylosing spondylitis (TCRdb year 2017). Some background on the complete study: The study profiled T cell receptor beta repertoires in healthy donors and ankylosing spondylitis patients to find disease-linked TCR variants. Peripheral blood was sampled, and synovial fluid was additionally collected from ankylosing spondylitis patients. The full study cohort comprised around 25 ankylosing spondylitis patients and around 100 healthy donors.

On the study overall, not on this receptor specifically: A TCR beta motif made up of fewer than 10 highly homologous amino acid variants appeared to be characteristic of blood from ankylosing spondylitis patients. The disease-linked clones showed a CD8+ phenotype and occurred at relatively low frequencies in peripheral blood. Some TCR beta motif variants had previously been reported in synovial fluid and blood of reactive arthritis patients, which suggested common disease-initiation mechanisms. According to the report, matched synovial fluid samples from ankylosing spondylitis patients were significantly enriched for the disease-linked clones.

Sequencing took place on an Illumina HiSeq 2500. TCR beta libraries were prepared by quantitative 5'-RACE with molecular barcodes. The original methods were these. To identify disease-linked TCR variants, a new computational method was used, one built on a probabilistic model of VDJ rearrangement. TCRdb reran the public reads through fastp at Q25 and MiXCR, keeping productive beta chains. One record per CDR3 amino acid sequence lists the most common genes and DNA. What appears here as the V and J calls and clone size reflects TCRdb's work, not the paper's. The sample table lists under 250,000 distinct CDR3 sequences, approximately 30% of them with a count of one. Of the sample, about 4.2% is held by the ten largest clones. V ends up 5 bases short and J 7 bases short, with an unmatched junction base count of 3. The CDR3 runs 12 residues from the cysteine to the phenylalanine. The CDR3 DNA has 36 bases and is translated from base 1. The germline V gene (reference sequence) yields DFQATT for CDR1 and SNEGSKA for CDR2.

About this clonotype: Its antigen is unknown. No base-level quality is on record; no much larger clone is a single base apart.

This sequence was found in a male donor with ankylosing spondylitis or in good health (not recorded which). Recombination linked TRBV20-1 to TRBJ1-4; TRBD1 lines up with 8 middle nucleotides. Sequenced sample: blood, either unsorted or a sorted T cell fraction (not recorded which). The nucleotide sequence is TGCAGTGCTCTCGGACAGGGTGAAAAACTGTTTTTT. Translation gives CSALGQGEKLFF.